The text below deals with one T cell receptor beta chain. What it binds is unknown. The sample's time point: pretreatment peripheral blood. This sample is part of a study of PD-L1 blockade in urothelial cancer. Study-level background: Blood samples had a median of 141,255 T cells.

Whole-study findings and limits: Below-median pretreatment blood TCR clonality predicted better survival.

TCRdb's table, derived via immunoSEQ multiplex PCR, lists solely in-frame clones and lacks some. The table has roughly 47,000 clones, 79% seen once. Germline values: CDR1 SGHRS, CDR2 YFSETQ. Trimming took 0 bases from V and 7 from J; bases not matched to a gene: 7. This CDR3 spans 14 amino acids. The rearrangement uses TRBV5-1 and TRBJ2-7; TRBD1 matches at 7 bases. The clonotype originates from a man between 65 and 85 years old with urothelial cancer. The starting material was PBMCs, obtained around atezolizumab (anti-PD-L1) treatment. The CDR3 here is CASSLGGIQGEQYF. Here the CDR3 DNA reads TGCGCCAGCAGCTTGGGGGGGATACAGGGGGAGCAGTACTTC.